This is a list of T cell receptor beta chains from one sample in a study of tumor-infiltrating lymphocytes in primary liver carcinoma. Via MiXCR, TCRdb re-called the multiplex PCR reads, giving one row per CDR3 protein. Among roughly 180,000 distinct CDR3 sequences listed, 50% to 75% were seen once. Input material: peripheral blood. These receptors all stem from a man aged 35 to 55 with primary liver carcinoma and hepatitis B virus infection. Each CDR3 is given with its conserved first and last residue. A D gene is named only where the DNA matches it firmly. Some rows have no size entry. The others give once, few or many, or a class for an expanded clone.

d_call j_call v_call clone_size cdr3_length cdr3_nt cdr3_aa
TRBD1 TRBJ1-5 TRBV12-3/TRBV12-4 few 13 TGTGCCAGCAGCCGGACAGGTGATCAGCCCCAGCATTTT CASSRTGDQPQHF
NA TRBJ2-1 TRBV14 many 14 TGTGCCAGCAGCCTGTCCCCCCGGTGGAATGAGCAGTTCTTC CASSLSPRWNEQFF
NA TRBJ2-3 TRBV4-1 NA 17 TGCGCCAGCAGTCCAAAAAGCCTGGGGAATAGGGGAGATACGCAGTATTTT CASSPKSLGNRGDTQYF
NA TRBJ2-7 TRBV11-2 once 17 TGTACCAGCAGCTCGAGGAGGGGGCGGGAGCGGTCGTACGAGCAGTACTTC CTSSSRRGRERSYEQYF
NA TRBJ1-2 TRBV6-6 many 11 TGTGCCAGCAGTTACTCGCAGGACTACACCTTC CASSYSQDYTF
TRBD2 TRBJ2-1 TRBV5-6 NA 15 TGTGCCAGCAGCTTAGAGACTAGCGGGCTAAATGAGCAGTTCTTC CASSLETSGLNEQFF
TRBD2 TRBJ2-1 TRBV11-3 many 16 TGTGCCAGCAGCCTCGGTATGAGCGGGATAGGGAATGAGCAGTTCTTC CASSLGMSGIGNEQFF
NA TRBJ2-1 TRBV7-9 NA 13 TGTGCCAGCAGTTTCGGGTCCTACAATGAGCGGTTCTTC CASSFGSYNERFF
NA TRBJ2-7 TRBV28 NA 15 TGTACCAGCAGTCCTAGAGGGAGTAGGTCGGACGAGCAGTACTTC CTSSPRGSRSDEQYF
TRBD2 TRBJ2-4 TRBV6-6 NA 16 TGTGCCAGCAGTTACTTGGCGGGAGGGCCCGAATACATTCAGTACTTC CASSYLAGGPEYIQYF
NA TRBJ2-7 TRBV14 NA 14 TGTGCCAGCAGTACCAGTGAGCTAGGAAACGAGCAGTACTTC CASSTSELGNEQYF